These 17 T cell receptor beta chains were sequenced from one sample in a study of shared clonotypes between healthy human individuals. Assay used: immunoSEQ multiplex PCR; TCRdb lists only in-frame clones, some missing. Among about 1,900,000 clones listed, about 95% were seen once. CD45RO-negative CD8 cells positively selected for CCR7 made up the naive population, which excluded terminally differentiated effector memory CD45RA+ cells. The specimen sequenced was naive CD8+ T cells sorted from blood. These receptors were obtained from a man aged 18 to 29 in good health.

As concerns this clone: One end of the junction does not line up with germline, which may come from a read error. J is TRBJ1-6 and V is TRBV30, with 7 bases lining up with TRBD1. CDR3 length: 12 residues. In germline, CDR1 is GTSNPN, CDR2 SVGIG (reference sequence). Here the CDR3 DNA reads TGTGCCTGGAGTGTACAGGGGTCACCCCACCACTTT. The encoded protein is CAWSVQGSPHHF.

The rearrangement uses TRBV29-1 and TRBJ1-4; D ambiguous. CDR3 length: 13 residues. V gave up 4 bases and J gave up 2 bases, with 8 bases separating them. Per the germline V gene, CDR1 is SQVTM and CDR2 is ANQGSEA. The CDR3 DNA reads as TGCAGCGTTGCGGCGCTGACTAATGAAAAACTGTTTTTT. This sequence encodes CSVAALTNEKLFF.

The chain uses TRBV7-6 and TRBJ2-7, with 8 bases aligning to TRBD1. The CDR3 is 15 amino acids. CDR1 SGHVS and CDR2 FNYEAQ come from the germline V gene. Germline trimming cut 1 base from V and 5 bases from J; bases unmatched to any gene: 7. CDR3 sequence reads: CASSLEQGAGHEQYF. The CDR3 DNA reads TGTGCCAGCAGCTTAGAGCAGGGGGCAGGGCACGAGCAGTACTTC.

Regarding this clone: This specimen includes other DNA sequences encoding the same CDR3. The rearrangement joins TRBV27 to TRBJ2-5, with 9 positions matching TRBD2. Unmatched junction bases numbered 4, after V lost 6 bases and J lost 5 bases. The CDR3 is 13 residues long. Germline values: CDR1 MNHEY, CDR2 SMNVEV (reference sequence). The CDR3 loop reads CASSLAGWETQYF. CDR3 nucleotide sequence: TGTGCCAGCAGCCTAGCGGGATGGGAGACCCAGTACTTC.

The chain couples TRBV27 to TRBJ2-7, with no clear D. Trimming stripped 3 bases from V and 1 base from J, with 10 bases between. The CDR3 sequence is 14 residues long. Per the germline V gene, CDR1 is MNHEY and CDR2 is SMNVEV (reference sequence). DNA of the CDR3: TGTGCCAGCAGTTTTTATTACAATTCCTACGAGCAGTACTTC. The encoded protein is CASSFYYNSYEQYF.

The V gene is TRBV5-8, the J gene TRBJ2-1, with a tentative D call TRBD1 (6 bases). From germline, CDR1 is SGHTS and CDR2 YDEGEE. The length of the CDR3 is 14 residues. Trimming cost V 4 bases and J 3 bases, with 11 bases left between them. CDR3 loop: CASSHGTSYNEQFF. In nucleotides, the CDR3 is TGTGCCAGCAGCCACGGGACAAGCTACAATGAGCAGTTCTTC.

Turning to this clone: This same CDR3 is encoded by further DNA sequences in the sample. The chain joins TRBV11-2 to TRBJ2-1; no clear D gene. Germline lookup yields CDR1 SGHAT and CDR2 FQNNGV. CDR3 length equals 12 residues. V shed 5 bases and J shed 4 bases, with 6 bases lying between them. The CDR3 sequence is CASSPGYNEQFF. Written as DNA, the CDR3 is TGTGCCAGCAGCCCCGGTTACAATGAGCAGTTCTTC.

The chain couples TRBV6-6 to TRBJ2-7, with D unresolved. V lost 0 bases to trimming and J lost 2 bases, with 8 bases between them. Germline-derived CDR1 and CDR2 are MNHNY and SVGAGI (reference sequence). This CDR3 spans 14 amino acids. CDR3 amino acids: CASSYSRNPYEQYF. CDR3 sequence (DNA): TGTGCCAGCAGTTACTCGCGCAACCCCTACGAGCAGTACTTC.

The CDR3 loop reads CASSQDGGATEAFF. In nucleotides, the CDR3 is TGCGCCAGCAGCCAAGATGGGGGAGCCACTGAAGCTTTCTTT. This chain uses TRBV4-1 with TRBJ1-1; TRBD1 might be the D (5 bases). V shed 0 bases and J shed 4 bases, with 9 bases lying between them. The CDR3 has 14 residues. CDR1 and CDR2 from the germline V gene are MGHRA and YSYEKL.

The chain employs TRBV7-9 and TRBJ2-2, with 7 bases identical to TRBD2. The CDR3 consists of 16 residues. Trimming took 1 base from V and 6 from J; bases not matched to a gene: 8. Germline lookup yields CDR1 SEHNR and CDR2 FQNEAQ (reference sequence). The CDR3 DNA is TGTGCCAGCAGCTTAGGAAAAAGCGGGGCCGCCGGGGAGCTGTTTTTT. It translates to CASSLGKSGAAGELFF.

The rearrangement joins TRBV5-4 to TRBJ2-1; TRBD1 matches at 7 bases. CDR1 and CDR2 (germline): SGHNT, YYREEE (reference sequence). V trimming: 6 bases; J trimming: 5 bases; junction bases outside the gene matches: 5. CDR3 length: 13 residues. In DNA form, the CDR3 reads TGTGCCAGCAATCAGGGGGAGAACAATGAGCAGTTCTTC. Amino acid sequence: CASNQGENNEQFF.

The J gene is TRBJ2-7, the V gene TRBV5-1, with TRBD2 matching 8 bases. The V gene's germline CDR1 is SGHRS and CDR2 YFSETQ. Trimming cost V 3 bases and J 4 bases; bases outside gene matches: 3. This CDR3 is built from 13 residues. This chain's CDR3 is CASSYGTRYEQYF. CDR3 nucleotide sequence: TGCGCCAGCAGCTACGGGACTAGATACGAGCAGTACTTC.

The chain uses TRBV27 and TRBJ2-2; D unresolved. The V gene lost 7 bases and the J gene lost 6 bases, with 6 bases spanning the gap. Germline V gene data show CDR1 as MNHEY and CDR2 as SMNVEV (reference sequence). CDR3 size: 11 residues. The CDR3 spells CASMGPGELFF. As DNA, the CDR3 is TGTGCCAGCATGGGTCCCGGGGAGCTGTTTTTT.

This sequence joins TRBV6-5 and TRBJ2-7; TRBD2 matches at 10 bases. Unmatched junction bases numbered 4, after V lost 2 bases and J lost 6 bases. This CDR3 is 14 amino acids long. Germline V lookup: CDR1 MNHEY, CDR2 SVGAGI. In nucleotides, the CDR3 is TGTGCCAGCAGTTACCTAGCGGGGGCAGGCGAGCAGTACTTC. Encoded protein: CASSYLAGAGEQYF.

Details on this clone: In the same sample, other DNA sequences code for this CDR3. J is TRBJ2-1 and V is TRBV7-6; no clear D. The V gene lost 1 base and the J gene lost 8 bases, with 6 bases spanning the gap. Germline CDR1 SGHVS, CDR2 FNYEAQ. CDR3 length: 12 amino acids. The DNA of the CDR3 is TGTGCCAGCAGCTTAGGCGGCGATGAGCAGTTCTTC. Encoded protein: CASSLGGDEQFF.

V is TRBV6-5 and J is TRBJ2-1, with D perhaps matching TRBD1 (6 bases). The germline V gene encodes CDR1 MNHEY and CDR2 SVGAGI. The CDR3 sequence is 13 residues long. Trimming took 2 bases from V and 10 from J, leaving 12 bases between them. CDR3 protein: CASSYGRGLEQFF. CDR3 nucleotides: TGTGCCAGCAGTTACGGTAGGGGGTTAGAGCAGTTCTTC.

The rearrangement uses TRBV6-1 and TRBJ2-5; weak D call: TRBD1 (6 bases). This CDR3 region has 14 residues. V was cut by 4 bases and J by 2 bases, with 11 bases left in between. Germline-derived CDR1 and CDR2 are MNHNS and SASEGT. As DNA, the CDR3 is TGTGCCAGCAGTGCGGGACACCCACAAGAGACCCAGTACTTC. It specifies CASSAGHPQETQYF.